The 24 T cell receptor beta chains listed next were all sequenced from one sample in a study of regulatory T cells in long-lasting Graves disease (dated by TCRdb to the early 2020s). The time point label, read with the paper, signifies: newly diagnosed GD, antithyroid drugs for less than 3 months. For both TCR sequencing and RNA sequencing, RNA was extracted from PBMCs in TRIzol. Library creation used multiplex PCR. Sequencing was performed on an Illumina HiSeq 4000. CDR3 regions were amplified by Arm-PCR with iRepertoire HTBI primers to construct TCR beta libraries. The public reads were quality trimmed at Q25 with fastp and then assembled into clones with MiXCR by TCRdb, keeping productive beta chains. Rows with one shared CDR3 protein collapse into an entry with the most common genes and DNA. The sample contains under 250,000 distinct CDR3 sequences, around a fifth of them found a single time. The top ten hold 12% of the sample.

These data were also reused for a study on T cells in Graves' hyperthyroidism and ophthalmopathy.

The source material was peripheral blood mononuclear cells (PBMCs), sampled at new diagnosis, from a patient treated with antithyroid drugs. All receptors come from a woman aged 25 to 39 with Graves disease. Donor details come from another sample of the same person, matched by shared clones.

This clonotype has at least ten counts. The chain is built from TRBV15 and TRBJ2-1; tentatively, D is TRBD2 (7 bases). Trimming removed 4 bases at V and 0 bases at J, with 16 bases between. The germline gives CDR1 LNHNV, CDR2 YYDKDF (reference sequence). The CDR3 runs to 17 residues. The CDR3 reads CATSKPMGGASYNEQFF. The CDR3 DNA reads as TGTGCCACCAGCAAGCCGATGGGGGGGGCCTCCTACAATGAGCAGTTCTTC.

The chain recombines TRBV20-1 with TRBJ1-1; no definite D call. There are 11 residues in the CDR3. Germline V lookup: CDR1 DFQATT, CDR2 SNEGSKA (reference sequence). V lost 6 bases and J 7 bases, leaving 12 bases between the germline ends. As DNA, the CDR3 is TGCAGTGCGAACGACCGGATTGAAGCTTTCTTT. It encodes CSANDRIEAFF.

Ten or more counts support this clonotype. This chain joins TRBV5-8 and TRBJ2-3; 7 bases fit TRBD2. Germline values: CDR1 SGHTS, CDR2 YDEGEE. Trimming took 7 bases from V and 2 from J; bases not matched to a gene: 10. The CDR3 has 15 residues. CDR3 DNA sequence: TGTGCCAGCGTGTTAGCGGGCCTGATCACAGATACGCAGTATTTT. Translating it yields CASVLAGLITDTQYF.

The chain combines TRBV5-4 with TRBJ1-2; 7 bases are shared with TRBD1. Trimming at V came to 4 bases and at J to 4 bases, leaving 7 bases not matched to a gene. Germline CDR1 is SGHNT and CDR2 is YYREEE (reference sequence). The CDR3 is made up of 14 amino acids. The CDR3: CASSGDRALYGYTF. The CDR3 DNA sequence: TGTGCCAGCAGCGGAGACAGGGCCCTCTATGGCTACACCTTC.

This clonotype was found many times. The rearrangement uses TRBV2 and TRBJ2-5; 7 nucleotides align to TRBD1. Germline CDR1 SNHLY, CDR2 FYNNEI. The CDR3 covers 14 residues. Trimming removed 6 bases from V and 1 base from J; junction bases left unmatched: 5. The CDR3 region has the DNA TGTGCCAGCAGGGCCGGGACAGTCCAAGAGACCCAGTACTTC. This gives the protein CASRAGTVQETQYF.

This clonotype was picked up many times. The chain links TRBV11-2 to TRBJ2-5; 8 nucleotides agree with TRBD2. Looked up from germline, CDR1 is SGHAT and CDR2 is FQNNGV. CDR3 length equals 15 residues. V gave up 1 base and J gave up 5 bases; unmatched junction bases: 6. CDR3 protein: CASSLGGLARETQYF. The CDR3 DNA sequence: TGTGCCAGCAGCTTAGGAGGACTAGCCCGGGAGACCCAGTACTTC. The variable domain in full, completed from reference TRBV11-2 and TRBJ2-5, reads EAGVAQSPRYKIIEKRQSVAFWCNPISGHATLYWYQQILGQGPKLLIQFQNNGVVDDSQLPKDRFSAERLKGVDSTLKIQPAKLEDSAVYLCASSLGGLARETQYFGPGTRLLVL.

This clonotype was found many times. The rearrangement joins TRBV5-1 to TRBJ2-2; TRBD2 matches 11 bases. Trimming cost V 0 bases and J 6 bases; bases outside gene matches: 4. In germline, CDR1 is SGHRS, CDR2 YFSETQ. The length of the CDR3 is 16 residues. The CDR3 DNA reads as TGCGCCAGCAGCTTGGTCACTAGCGGGAGCTCCGGGGAGCTGTTTTTT. This encodes CASSLVTSGSSGELFF.

The rearrangement links TRBV6-2 or TRBV6-3 to TRBJ2-7, with D maybe TRBD2 (5 bases). The germline V gene has CDR1 MNHEY and CDR2 SVGEGT. Trimming removed 5 bases from V and 4 bases from J, with 18 bases in between. CDR3 length equals 15 residues. The CDR3 DNA sequence: TGTGCCAGCAGTCCTTATTCCTCGGGGTTATACGAGCAGTACTTC. This gives the protein CASSPYSSGLYEQYF.

The rearrangement joins TRBV20-1 to TRBJ1-6; tentative D call: TRBD1 (5 bases). Germline assignment: CDR1 DFQATT and CDR2 SNEGSKA (reference sequence). V lost 0 bases and J lost 4, with 13 bases in between. CDR3 length: 16 amino acids. In DNA form, the CDR3 reads TGCAGTGCTAGAGATAGGCTAACAGGTTATAATTCACCCCTCCACTTT. Translated: CSARDRLTGYNSPLHF.

The table lists this clonotype with many counts. The rearrangement joins TRBV15 to TRBJ2-2; 8 bases are a match to TRBD2. The CDR3 is made up of 13 amino acids. V lost 6 bases and J lost 7; bases outside the gene matches: 4. The V gene's germline CDR1 is LNHNV and CDR2 YYDKDF (reference sequence). The chain's CDR3 is CATRFSGVGELFF. For the CDR3, the DNA is TGTGCCACCAGGTTTAGCGGGGTCGGGGAGCTGTTTTTT. Full variable domain (rest looked up from reference TRBV15 and TRBJ2-2): DAMVIQNPRYQVTQFGKPVTLSCSQTLNHNVMYWYQQKSSQAPKLLFHYYDKDFNNEADTPDNFQSRRPNTSFCFLDIRSPGLGDTAMYLCATRFSGVGELFFGEGSRLTVL.

Many counts were recorded for this clonotype. The genes are TRBV13 and TRBJ1-1, with 7 nucleotides matching TRBD1. There are 14 residues in the CDR3. Germline values: CDR1 PRHDT, CDR2 FYEKMQ (reference sequence). After removal of 8 bases from V and 1 base from J, the junction contained 7 bases not matched to a gene. In nucleotides, the CDR3 is TGTGCCAGCGGCGGACAGGTGGGGAACACTGAAGCTTTCTTT. Its translation: CASGGQVGNTEAFF.

This clonotype was counted many times. In nucleotides, the CDR3 is TGTGCCAGCAGTCCCCTCGCGGGAGTTCGAGATACGCAGTATTTT. Protein sequence: CASSPLAGVRDTQYF. The rearrangement uses TRBV6-1 and TRBJ2-3; 7 nucleotides agree with TRBD2. After removal of 5 bases from V and 5 bases from J, the junction contained 10 bases not matched to a gene. Germline V gives CDR1 MNHNS, CDR2 SASEGT. The CDR3 spans 15 residues.

With respect to this clonotype: A far more abundant clone sits one base away, making this likely a read error. Because it lacks the conserved phenylalanine or tryptophan at the end, this CDR3 is likely a read error. The chain couples TRBV28 to TRBJ2-1, with D maybe TRBD2 (5 bases). TRBJ2-5 explains the end of the DNA better; the J call may be wrong. Germline loops: CDR1 MDHEN, CDR2 SYDVKM. The CDR3 loop spans 18 amino acids. The CDR3 loop reads CASSSAEGKRAGEETQYS. Here the CDR3 DNA reads TGTGCCAGCAGTTCCGCCGAGGGTAAGAGGGCCGGTGAGGAGACCCAGTACTCC.

This clonotype was counted between two and nine times. This may arise from a read error, as a much more abundant clone is one base away. This chain uses TRBV5-6 with TRBJ2-7; no clear D. V gave up 4 bases and J gave up 2 bases, with 16 bases separating them. CDR3 length: 15 residues. From germline, CDR1 is SGHDT and CDR2 YYEEEE. CDR3 DNA sequence: TGTGCCAGCAGCCCTGTCCCTAACGGCGCCTACGAGCAGTACTTC. Its translation: CASSPVPNGAYEQYF.

This clonotype has ten or more counts. This sequence joins TRBV19 and TRBJ1-2; no reliable D call. This CDR3 has 15 residues. The V end lost 8 bases, the J end lost 2 bases, and 18 bases lay between the germline ends. Germline CDR1 reads LNHDA; CDR2 reads SQIVND (reference sequence). CDR3 sequence: CASGPQEPGNYGYTF. CDR3 sequence (DNA): TGTGCCAGTGGTCCCCAGGAACCCGGCAACTATGGCTACACCTTC.

V is TRBV3-1 and J is TRBJ1-1; tentatively, D is TRBD1 (6 bases). The CDR3 spans 12 residues. The V end was cut by 4 bases, the J end by 7 bases, with 10 bases between. Germline V CDR1 and CDR2: LGHDT, YNNKEL (reference sequence). CDR3 sequence reads: CASSPPDSEAFF. The CDR3 DNA follows: TGTGCCAGCAGCCCTCCGGACAGTGAAGCTTTCTTT.

This clonotype was counted many times. This rearrangement joins TRBV11-3 to TRBJ1-3; the D gene is possibly TRBD1 (5 bases). The CDR3 sequence is 15 residues long. CDR1 is SGHNT and CDR2 is YENEEA in the germline V gene. V dropped 5 bases and J dropped 3 bases, with 14 bases sitting between them. The CDR3 coding sequence is TGTGCCAGCAGCCCATCGAGGGGCTATGGAAACACCATATATTTT. Translated: CASSPSRGYGNTIYF. Drawing the rest from reference TRBV11-3 and TRBJ1-3, the complete variable domain is EAGVVQSPRYKIIEKKQPVAFWCNPISGHNTLYWYLQNLGQGPELLIRYENEEAVDDSQLPKDRFSAERLKGVDSTLKIQPAELGDSAVYLCASSPSRGYGNTIYFGEGSWLTVV.

This clonotype was picked up many times. This sequence joins TRBV29-1 and TRBJ2-7, with 7 bases matching TRBD2. V trimming: 6 bases; J trimming: 5 bases; junction bases outside the gene matches: 10. This CDR3 has 13 residues. CDR1 and CDR2 (germline): SQVTM, ANQGSEA. The CDR3 protein is CSVMRQRGDEQYF. In DNA form, the CDR3 reads TGCAGCGTGATGAGACAGCGGGGAGACGAGCAGTACTTC.

This clonotype came up many times. This rearrangement joins TRBV16 to TRBJ1-1, with no clear D. Trimming pared 2 bases from V and 5 bases from J, leaving 9 bases between. This CDR3 comprises 13 residues. CDR1 is KGHSY and CDR2 is FQNENV in the germline V gene. CDR3 DNA: TGTGCCAGCAGCCAAAATGGGAGGACTGAAGCTTTCTTT. Translated, it gives CASSQNGRTEAFF. The full variable domain, with the rest looked up from reference TRBV16 and TRBJ1-1, is GEEVAQTPKHLVRGEGQKAKLYCAPIKGHSYVFWYQQVLKNEFKFLISFQNENVFDETGMPKERFSAKCLPNSPCSLEIQATKLEDSAVYFCASSQNGRTEAFFGQGTRLTVV.

In this sample, this clonotype turned up a few times. The chain carries TRBV11-2 and TRBJ1-2; D is perhaps TRBD1 (5 bases). Germline V gene data show CDR1 as SGHAT and CDR2 as FQNNGV. Trimming took off 5 bases at V and 4 bases at J, with 14 bases between the two ends. The CDR3 has 14 residues. CDR3 sequence: CASSPQQGLYGYTF. The CDR3 coding sequence is TGTGCCAGCAGCCCCCAGCAGGGACTCTATGGCTACACCTTC. The variable domain in full, completed from reference TRBV11-2 and TRBJ1-2, reads EAGVAQSPRYKIIEKRQSVAFWCNPISGHATLYWYQQILGQGPKLLIQFQNNGVVDDSQLPKDRFSAERLKGVDSTLKIQPAKLEDSAVYLCASSPQQGLYGYTFGSGTRLTVV.

There are many counts of this clonotype. This clone may be a read error of a much larger clone one base away. The chain joins TRBV6-1 to TRBJ2-7; 7 bases agree with TRBD2. The CDR3 extends over 14 amino acids. With V trimmed by 9 bases and J by 6 bases, 14 bases remained unmatched. The germline V gene has CDR1 MNHNS and CDR2 SASEGT. Here the CDR3 reads CASGPARTSREQYF. In DNA form, the CDR3 reads TGTGCCAGTGGCCCCGCCAGGACTAGTCGCGAGCAGTACTTC.

The V and J genes are TRBV28 and TRBJ2-4; 13 positions match TRBD2. The J segment lost 4 bases and the V segment lost 6 bases, leaving 9 bases of the junction unmatched. The CDR3 spans 17 residues. Germline V CDR1 and CDR2: MDHEN, SYDVKM. The DNA for the CDR3 is TGTGCCAGCAGGCCCAGAGGGACTAGCGGGGCTAAAAACATTCAGTACTTC. Its protein product is CASRPRGTSGAKNIQYF.

The sample holds many counts of this clonotype. The chain uses TRBV18 and TRBJ1-1, with 8 positions matching TRBD1. The V gene's germline CDR1 is KGHSH and CDR2 LQKENI. The CDR3 runs to 14 residues. The V segment lost 6 bases and the J segment 5 bases; nucleotides outside the gene matches: 8. The CDR3 region has the DNA TGTGCCAGCTCCTTTACAGGGGGAGGGACTGAAGCTTTCTTT. Its translation is CASSFTGGGTEAFF.

This clonotype was observed at least ten times. This chain joins TRBV11-2 and TRBJ2-5; D could derive from TRBD1 or TRBD2 (5 bases each). V gave up 0 bases and J gave up 4 bases, with 12 bases separating them. Germline-derived CDR1 and CDR2 are SGHAT and FQNNGV. The CDR3 spans 15 residues. CDR3 sequence reads: CASSLELGDAETQYF. CDR3 DNA sequence: TGTGCCAGCAGCTTAGAGCTAGGGGACGCAGAGACCCAGTACTTC.